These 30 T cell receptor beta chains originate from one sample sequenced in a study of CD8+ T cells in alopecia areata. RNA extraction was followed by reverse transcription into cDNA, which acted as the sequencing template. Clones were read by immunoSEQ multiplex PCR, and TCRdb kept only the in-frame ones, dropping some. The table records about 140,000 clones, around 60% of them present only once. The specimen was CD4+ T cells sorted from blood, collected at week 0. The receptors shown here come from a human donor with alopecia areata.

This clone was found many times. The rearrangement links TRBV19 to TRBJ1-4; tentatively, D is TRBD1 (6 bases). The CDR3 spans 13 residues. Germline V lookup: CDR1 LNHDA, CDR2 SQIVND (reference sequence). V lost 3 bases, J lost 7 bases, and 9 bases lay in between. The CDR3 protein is CASSINRAEKLFF. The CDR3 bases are TGTGCCAGTAGTATCAACAGGGCTGAAAAACTGTTTTTT.

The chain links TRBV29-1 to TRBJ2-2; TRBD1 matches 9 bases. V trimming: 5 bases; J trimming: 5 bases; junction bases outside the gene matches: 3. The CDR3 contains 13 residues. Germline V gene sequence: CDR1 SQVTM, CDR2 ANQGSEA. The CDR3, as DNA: TGCAGCGTTAGACAGGGGGTAACCGGGGAGCTGTTTTTT. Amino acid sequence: CSVRQGVTGELFF.

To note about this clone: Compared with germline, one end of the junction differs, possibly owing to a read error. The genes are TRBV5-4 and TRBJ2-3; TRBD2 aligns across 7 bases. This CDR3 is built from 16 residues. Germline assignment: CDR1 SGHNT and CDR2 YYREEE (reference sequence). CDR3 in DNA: TGCGCCAGCAGCCCAGGGAGGGCGGGGGGCACAGATACGCAGTATTTT. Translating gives CASSPGRAGGTDTQYF.

In DNA form, the CDR3 reads TGTGCCAGCAGCCCCCTTAGCGGGGTGGACGGGGAGCTGTTTTTT. Protein: CASSPLSGVDGELFF. The chain employs TRBV14 and TRBJ2-2, with 8 bases identical to TRBD2. Germline lookup yields CDR1 SGHDN and CDR2 FVKESK. CDR3 length equals 15 residues. Losses at the gene ends were 4 bases for V and 7 bases for J; bases not matched to a gene: 8.

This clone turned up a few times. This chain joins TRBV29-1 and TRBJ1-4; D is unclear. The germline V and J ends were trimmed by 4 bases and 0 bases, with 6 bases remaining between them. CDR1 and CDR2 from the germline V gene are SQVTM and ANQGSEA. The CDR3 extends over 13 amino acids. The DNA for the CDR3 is TGCAGCGTTGGGAGTGCAACTAATGAAAAACTGTTTTTT. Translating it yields CSVGSATNEKLFF. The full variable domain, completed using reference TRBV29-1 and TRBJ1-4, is SAVISQKPSRDICQRGTSLTIQCQVDSQVTMMFWYRQQPGQSLTLIATANQGSEATYESGFVIDKFPISRPNLTFSTLTVSNMSPEDSSIYLCSVGSATNEKLFFGSGTQLSVL.

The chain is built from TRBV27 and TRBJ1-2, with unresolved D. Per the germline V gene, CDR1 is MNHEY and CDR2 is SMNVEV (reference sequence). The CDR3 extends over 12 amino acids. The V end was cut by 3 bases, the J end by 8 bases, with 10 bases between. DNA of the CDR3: TGTGCCAGCAGTTTGGAAGGGAACGGCTACACCTTC. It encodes CASSLEGNGYTF.

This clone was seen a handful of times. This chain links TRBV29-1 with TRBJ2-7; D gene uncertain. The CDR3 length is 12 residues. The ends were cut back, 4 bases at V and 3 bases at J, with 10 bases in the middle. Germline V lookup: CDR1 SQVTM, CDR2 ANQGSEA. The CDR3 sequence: CSVGLGFYEQYF. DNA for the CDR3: TGCAGCGTTGGCCTGGGATTCTACGAGCAGTACTTC.

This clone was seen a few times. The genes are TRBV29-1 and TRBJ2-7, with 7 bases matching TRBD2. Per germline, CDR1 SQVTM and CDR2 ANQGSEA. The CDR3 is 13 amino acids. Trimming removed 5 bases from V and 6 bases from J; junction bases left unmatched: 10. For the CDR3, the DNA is TGCAGCGTTTCTGCCGGGGGGATTGGCGAGCAGTACTTC. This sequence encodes CSVSAGGIGEQYF.

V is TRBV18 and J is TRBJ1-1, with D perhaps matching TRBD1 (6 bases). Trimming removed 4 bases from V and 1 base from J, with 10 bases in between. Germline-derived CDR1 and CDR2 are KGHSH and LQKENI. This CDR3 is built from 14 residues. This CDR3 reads CASSLRTENTEAFF. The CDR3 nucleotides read TGTGCCAGCTCACTTAGGACAGAGAACACTGAAGCTTTCTTT.

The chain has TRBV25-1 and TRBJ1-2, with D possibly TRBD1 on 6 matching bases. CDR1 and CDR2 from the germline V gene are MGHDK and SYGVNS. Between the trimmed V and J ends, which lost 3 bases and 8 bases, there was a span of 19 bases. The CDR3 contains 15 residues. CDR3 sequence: CASSDRTAHLGGYTF. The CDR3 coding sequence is TGTGCCAGCAGTGATCGGACAGCTCACCTTGGGGGCTACACCTTC.

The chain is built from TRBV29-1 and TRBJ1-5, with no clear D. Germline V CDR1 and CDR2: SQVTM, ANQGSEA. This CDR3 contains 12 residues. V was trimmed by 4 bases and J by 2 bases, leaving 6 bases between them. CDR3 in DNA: TGCAGCGTTGTGTGGGGCAATCAGCCCCAGCATTTT. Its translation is CSVVWGNQPQHF.

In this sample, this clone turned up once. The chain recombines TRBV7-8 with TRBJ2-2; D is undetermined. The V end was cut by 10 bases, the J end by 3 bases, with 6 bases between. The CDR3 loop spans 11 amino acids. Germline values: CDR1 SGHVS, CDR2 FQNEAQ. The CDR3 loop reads CATQDTGELFF. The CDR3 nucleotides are TGTGCCACCCAGGACACCGGGGAGCTGTTTTTT.

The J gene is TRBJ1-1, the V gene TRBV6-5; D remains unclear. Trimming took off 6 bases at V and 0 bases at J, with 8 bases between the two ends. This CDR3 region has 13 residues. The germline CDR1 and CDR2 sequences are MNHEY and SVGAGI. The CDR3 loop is CASRPVLNTEAFF. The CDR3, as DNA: TGTGCCAGCAGACCGGTGTTGAACACTGAAGCTTTCTTT.

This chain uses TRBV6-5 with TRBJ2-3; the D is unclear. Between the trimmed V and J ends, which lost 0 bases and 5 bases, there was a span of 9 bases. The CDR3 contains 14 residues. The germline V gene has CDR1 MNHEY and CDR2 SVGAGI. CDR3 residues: CASSYSNMVDTQYF. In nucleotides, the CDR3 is TGTGCCAGCAGTTACTCGAATATGGTAGATACGCAGTATTTT.

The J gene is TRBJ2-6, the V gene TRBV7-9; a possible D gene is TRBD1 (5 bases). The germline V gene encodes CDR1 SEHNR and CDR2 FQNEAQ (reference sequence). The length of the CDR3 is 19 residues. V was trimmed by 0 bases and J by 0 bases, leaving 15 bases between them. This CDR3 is CASSLAQGRIRSGANVLTF. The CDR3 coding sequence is TGTGCCAGCAGCTTAGCGCAGGGTCGGATTCGCTCTGGGGCCAACGTCCTGACTTTC. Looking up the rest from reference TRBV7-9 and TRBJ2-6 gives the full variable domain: DTGVSQNPRHKITKRGQNVTFRCDPISEHNRLYWYRQTLGQGPEFLTYFQNEAQLEKSRLLSDRFSAERPKGSFSTLEIQRTEQGDSAMYLCASSLAQGRIRSGANVLTFGAGSRLTVL.

CDR3 sequence (DNA): TGCAGCGTTGTCGGGCTCGGGGAGCTGTTTTTT. This codes for CSVVGLGELFF. This chain joins TRBV29-1 and TRBJ2-2, with D unresolved. Germline loops: CDR1 SQVTM, CDR2 ANQGSEA. The CDR3 is 11 residues long. Trimming pared 4 bases from V and 7 bases from J, leaving 7 bases between.

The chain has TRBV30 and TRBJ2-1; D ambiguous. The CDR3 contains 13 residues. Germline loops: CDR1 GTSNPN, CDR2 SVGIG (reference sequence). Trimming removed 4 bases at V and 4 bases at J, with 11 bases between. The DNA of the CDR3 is TGTGCCTGGAACCGGAGACCTTACAATGAGCAGTTCTTC. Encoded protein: CAWNRRPYNEQFF.

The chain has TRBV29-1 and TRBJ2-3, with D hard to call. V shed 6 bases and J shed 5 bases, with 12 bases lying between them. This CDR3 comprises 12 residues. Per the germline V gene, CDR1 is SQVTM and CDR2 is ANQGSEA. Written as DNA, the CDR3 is TGCAGCGTGGATAAAGACGGAGATACGCAGTATTTT. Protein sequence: CSVDKDGDTQYF.

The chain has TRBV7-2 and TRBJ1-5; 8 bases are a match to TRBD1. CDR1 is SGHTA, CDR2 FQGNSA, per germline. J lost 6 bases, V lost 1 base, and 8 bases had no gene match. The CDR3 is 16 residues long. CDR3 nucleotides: TGTGCCAGCAGCTTAGACTTAGGACAGGGAATTCAGCCCCAGCATTTT. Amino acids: CASSLDLGQGIQPQHF. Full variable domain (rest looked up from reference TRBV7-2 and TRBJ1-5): GAGVSQSPSNKVTEKGKDVELRCDPISGHTALYWYRQSLGQGLEFLIYFQGNSAPDKSGLPSDRFSAERTGGSVSTLTIQRTQQEDSAVYLCASSLDLGQGIQPQHFGDGTRLSIL.

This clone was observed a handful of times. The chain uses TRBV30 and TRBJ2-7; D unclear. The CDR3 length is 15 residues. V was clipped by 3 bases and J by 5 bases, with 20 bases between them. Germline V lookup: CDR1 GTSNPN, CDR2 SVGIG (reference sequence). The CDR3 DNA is TGTGCCTGGAGGGCCAAGATGGGAACTACTCACGAGCAGTACTTC. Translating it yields CAWRAKMGTTHEQYF.

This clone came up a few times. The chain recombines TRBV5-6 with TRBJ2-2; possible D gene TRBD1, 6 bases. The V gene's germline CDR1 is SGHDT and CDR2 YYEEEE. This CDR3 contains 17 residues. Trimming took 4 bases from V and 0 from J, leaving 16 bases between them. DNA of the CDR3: TGTGCCAGCAGCGGCAGGGGTCGCCGTACGAACACCGGGGAGCTGTTTTTT. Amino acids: CASSGRGRRTNTGELFF.

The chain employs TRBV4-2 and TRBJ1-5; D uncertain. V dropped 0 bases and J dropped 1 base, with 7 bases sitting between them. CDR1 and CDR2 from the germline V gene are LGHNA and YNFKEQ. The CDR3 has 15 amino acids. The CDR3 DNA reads TGTGCCAGCAGCCAAGAATTGCAGAGCAATCAGCCCCAGCATTTT. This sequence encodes CASSQELQSNQPQHF.

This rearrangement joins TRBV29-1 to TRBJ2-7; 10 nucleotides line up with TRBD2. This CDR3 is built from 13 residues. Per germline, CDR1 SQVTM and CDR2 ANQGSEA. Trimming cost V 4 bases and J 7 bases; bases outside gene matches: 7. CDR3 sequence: CSVARAGGHEQYF. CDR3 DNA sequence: TGCAGCGTTGCTCGAGCGGGGGGGCATGAGCAGTACTTC.

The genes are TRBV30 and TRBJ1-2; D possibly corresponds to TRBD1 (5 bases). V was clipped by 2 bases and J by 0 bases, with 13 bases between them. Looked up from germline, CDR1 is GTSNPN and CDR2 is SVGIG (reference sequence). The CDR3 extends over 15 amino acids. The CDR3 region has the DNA TGTGCCTGGAGTATTGTTACAGGAACTAACTATGGCTACACCTTC. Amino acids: CAWSIVTGTNYGYTF.

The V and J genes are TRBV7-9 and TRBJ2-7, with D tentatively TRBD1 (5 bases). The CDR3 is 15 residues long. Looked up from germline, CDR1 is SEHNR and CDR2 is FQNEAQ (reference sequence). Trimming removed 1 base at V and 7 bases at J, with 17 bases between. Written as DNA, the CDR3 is TGTGCCAGCAGCTTAGGGACACATAACTCGGAAGAGCAGTACTTC. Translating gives CASSLGTHNSEEQYF.

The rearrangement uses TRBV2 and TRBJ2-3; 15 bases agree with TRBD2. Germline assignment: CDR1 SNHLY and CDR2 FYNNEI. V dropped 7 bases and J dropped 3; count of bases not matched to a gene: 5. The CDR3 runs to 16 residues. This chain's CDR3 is CASNLGLAGGTDTQYF. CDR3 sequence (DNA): TGTGCCAGCAACCTGGGACTAGCGGGGGGAACAGATACGCAGTATTTT.

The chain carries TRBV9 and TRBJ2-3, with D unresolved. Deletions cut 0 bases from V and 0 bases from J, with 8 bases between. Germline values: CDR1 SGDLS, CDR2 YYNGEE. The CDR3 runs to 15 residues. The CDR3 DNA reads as TGTGCCAGCAGCGTAGCAGGCGGTAGCACAGATACGCAGTATTTT. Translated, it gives CASSVAGGSTDTQYF.

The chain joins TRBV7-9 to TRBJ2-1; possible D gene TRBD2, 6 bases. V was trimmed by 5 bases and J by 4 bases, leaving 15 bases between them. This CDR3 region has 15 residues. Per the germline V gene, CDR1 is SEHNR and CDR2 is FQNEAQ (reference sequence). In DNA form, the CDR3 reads TGTGCCAGCAGCCCTCGCGGGACGGCTTACAATGAGCAGTTCTTC. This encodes CASSPRGTAYNEQFF.

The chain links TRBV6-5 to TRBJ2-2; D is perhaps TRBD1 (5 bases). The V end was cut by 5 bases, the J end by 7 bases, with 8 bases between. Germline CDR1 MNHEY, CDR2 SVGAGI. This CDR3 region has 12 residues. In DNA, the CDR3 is TGTGCCAGCAGTAGGGGTTTCGGGGAGCTGTTTTTT. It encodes CASSRGFGELFF.

CDR3 residues: CASSPRGLTDTQYF. As DNA, the CDR3 is TGTGCCAGCAGCCCTCGGGGGCTCACAGATACGCAGTATTTT. The chain uses TRBV5-4 and TRBJ2-3; D is possibly TRBD1 or TRBD2 (6 bases each). Trimming removed 4 bases at V and 2 bases at J, with 11 bases between. The CDR3 runs 14 residues. The germline V gene has CDR1 SGHNT and CDR2 YYREEE (reference sequence).